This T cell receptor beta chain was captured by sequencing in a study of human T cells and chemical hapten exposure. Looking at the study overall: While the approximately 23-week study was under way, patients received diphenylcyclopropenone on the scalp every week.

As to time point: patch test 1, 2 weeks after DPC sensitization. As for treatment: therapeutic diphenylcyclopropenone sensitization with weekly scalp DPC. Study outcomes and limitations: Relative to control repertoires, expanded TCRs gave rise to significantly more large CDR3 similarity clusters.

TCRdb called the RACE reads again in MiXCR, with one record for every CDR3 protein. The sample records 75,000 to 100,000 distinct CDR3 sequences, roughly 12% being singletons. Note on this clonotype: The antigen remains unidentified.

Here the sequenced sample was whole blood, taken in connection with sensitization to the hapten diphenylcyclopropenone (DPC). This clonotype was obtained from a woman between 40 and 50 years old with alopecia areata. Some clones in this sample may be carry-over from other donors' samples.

CDR3 DNA sequence: TGCAGCGTTGAACCTCTGAGCTCCTACGAGCAGTACTTC. Translation: CSVEPLSSYEQYF. J is TRBJ2-7 and V is TRBV29-1; D gene uncertain. This CDR3 spans 13 amino acids. Trimming left V 2 bases short and J 0 bases short, with 8 bases between. CDR1 is SQVTM, CDR2 ANQGSEA, per germline.